The next 7 T cell receptor beta chains were all read from a single sample in a study of shared clonotypes between healthy human individuals. Measured with immunoSEQ multiplex PCR; TCRdb has only the in-frame clones, and not every one. Of roughly 1,500,000 clones listed, 95% to 99% are singletons. Sequenced material: naive CD4+ T cells sorted from blood. Described subset: CD45RA+ positively selected. Receptors were obtained from a man aged 25-40 years in good health.

The chain couples TRBV11-2 to TRBJ2-1; 7 positions agree with TRBD2. CDR3 size: 17 residues. Germline V CDR1 and CDR2: SGHAT, FQNNGV. V shed 4 bases and J 0 bases; nucleotides not matched to a gene: 9. The CDR3 spells CASSSYIGTISYNEQFF. The CDR3 DNA is TGTGCCAGCAGCTCTTATATCGGGACTATCTCCTACAATGAGCAGTTCTTC.

The chain uses TRBV19 and TRBJ2-1, with 7 bases fitting TRBD1. This CDR3 region has 13 residues. V shed 5 bases, J shed 12 bases, and the junction held 10 bases outside the gene matches. The germline V gene encodes CDR1 LNHDA and CDR2 SQIVND (reference sequence). The CDR3 DNA reads TGTGCCAGTAGTTCGACAGGGCCAGTCGGGCAGTTCTTC. Residues: CASSSTGPVGQFF.

The rearrangement joins TRBV5-1 to TRBJ1-1; D might be TRBD1 (6 bases). Germline CDR1 reads SGHRS; CDR2 reads YFSETQ. The V gene lost 3 bases and the J gene lost 2 bases, with 14 bases spanning the gap. This CDR3 has 15 amino acids. As DNA, the CDR3 is TGCGCCAGCAGCTCTCCCTCAGGGGCCAACACTGAAGCTTTCTTT. It specifies CASSSPSGANTEAFF.

The rearrangement links TRBV19 to TRBJ1-1; 7 nucleotides agree with TRBD1. The CDR3 length is 14 residues. V lost 6 bases, J lost 1 base, and 5 bases stayed unmatched. Germline CDR1 is LNHDA and CDR2 is SQIVND (reference sequence). The CDR3 region has the DNA TGTGCCAGTAGCCCCAGGGGGGGGAACACTGAAGCTTTCTTT. Translating it yields CASSPRGGNTEAFF. Full variable domain (outside the CDR3, taken from reference TRBV19 and TRBJ1-1): DGGITQSPKYLFRKEGQNVTLSCEQNLNHDAMYWYRQDPGQGLRLIYYSQIVNDFQKGDIAEGYSVSREKKESFPLTVTSAQKNPTAFYLCASSPRGGNTEAFFGQGTRLTVV.

The V call is TRBV6-1, the J call TRBJ2-7; D may be TRBD1 (6 bases). The CDR3 is made up of 13 amino acids. CDR1 and CDR2 (germline): MNHNS, SASEGT. With 6 bases removed from V and 1 base from J, the gap between germline ends came to 10 bases. The CDR3 DNA reads TGTGCCAGCAGCACGACAGGATCCTACGAGCAGTACTTC. Protein sequence: CASSTTGSYEQYF.

V is TRBV18 and J is TRBJ2-7; 8 nucleotides match TRBD1. This CDR3 is 15 amino acids long. Germline CDR1 KGHSH, CDR2 LQKENI. J was trimmed by 3 bases and V by 3 bases; bases with no gene match: 7. The CDR3 DNA sequence: TGTGCCAGCTCACCTAACCGGGACAGGATCTACGAGCAGTACTTC. It codes for CASSPNRDRIYEQYF.

The rearrangement joins TRBV6-5 to TRBJ2-5; 9 nucleotides agree with TRBD1. CDR3 length: 13 residues. Germline CDR1 MNHEY, CDR2 SVGAGI. The V segment lost 4 bases and the J segment 7 bases; nucleotides outside the gene matches: 4. This CDR3 reads CASSWDRAWTQYF. The CDR3 DNA reads as TGTGCCAGCAGTTGGGACAGGGCCTGGACCCAGTACTTC.